Below, 22 T cell receptor beta chains from the same sample are listed, as sequenced in a study of T-cell reconstitution after alpha-beta-depleted transplantation in children (dated by TCRdb to the mid-2010s). The library came from PCR. The reads were generated on an Illumina HiSeq 2500. TCR libraries were prepared with molecular barcoding, using unique molecular identifiers to normalize TCRbeta repertoire quantification. TCRdb took the public reads, trimmed them with fastp at Q25, ran MiXCR for clone calling and kept in-frame beta chains. For every CDR3 protein sequence, its rows merge into one entry that carries the most common genes and DNA. For this sample the table gives about 230,000 distinct CDR3 sequences, of which over 9.5% were detected only once. Clones ranked in the top ten supply 5% to 5.5% of the sample. Sequenced here: PBMCs from the stem cell graft donor, sampled from the stem cell graft. Receptor source: a human donor who donated a stem cell graft to a child with SCID.

This clonotype has at least ten counts. The CDR3 protein is CSACTGVQPQHF. Here the CDR3 DNA reads TGCAGTGCTTGTACAGGGGTCCAGCCCCAGCATTTT. The chain couples TRBV20-1 to TRBJ1-5; 7 bases are shared with TRBD1. The length of the CDR3 is 12 residues. CDR1 and CDR2 (germline): DFQATT, SNEGSKA (reference sequence). The V and J ends lost 5 bases and 7 bases, in that order; junction bases with no gene match: 5.

This clonotype was counted at least ten times. The rearrangement uses TRBV6-1 and TRBJ2-1; D uncertain. In germline, CDR1 is MNHNS, CDR2 SASEGT. V lost 3 bases to trimming and J lost 3 bases, with 9 bases between them. The CDR3 runs to 14 residues. In nucleotides, the CDR3 is TGTGCCAGCAGTGACAGACATGACTACAATGAGCAGTTCTTC. This gives the protein CASSDRHDYNEQFF.

Many counts were recorded for this clonotype. The V call is TRBV5-1, the J call TRBJ2-2; TRBD2 agrees at 14 bases. The CDR3 is 16 residues long. Germline values: CDR1 SGHRS, CDR2 YFSETQ. V shed 3 bases, J shed 5 bases, and the junction held 3 bases outside the gene matches. CDR3 nucleotide sequence: TGCGCCAGCAGCTGGGGGACTAGCGGGGGTACCGGGGAGCTGTTTTTT. This sequence encodes CASSWGTSGGTGELFF. Full variable domain (rest looked up from reference TRBV5-1 and TRBJ2-2): KAGVTQTPRYLIKTRGQQVTLSCSPISGHRSVSWYQQTPGQGLQFLFEYFSETQRNKGNFPGRFSGRQFSNSRSEMNVSTLELGDSALYLCASSWGTSGGTGELFFGEGSRLTVL.

In its sample, this clonotype was seen many times. This sequence joins TRBV12-3 or TRBV12-4 and TRBJ2-3; no clear D gene. This CDR3 has 15 residues. V lost 1 base and J 0 bases, leaving 8 bases between the germline ends. The CDR3: CASSLDIPSTDTQYF. For the CDR3, the DNA is TGTGCCAGCAGTTTAGACATTCCTAGCACAGATACGCAGTATTTT.

This clonotype was found a few times. The V gene is TRBV5-1, the J gene TRBJ1-2; 7 nucleotides line up with TRBD1. V lost 0 bases to trimming and J lost 4 bases; unmatched junction nucleotides: 6. The CDR3 extends over 15 amino acids. From germline, CDR1 is SGHRS and CDR2 YFSETQ. The CDR3 bases are TGCGCCAGCAGCTTGGAACCAGGGGGGGGCTATGGCTACACCTTC. Encoded protein: CASSLEPGGGYGYTF.

This clonotype was recorded many times. J is TRBJ2-2 and V is TRBV7-9; D possibly corresponds to TRBD2 (5 bases). CDR1 SEHNR and CDR2 FQNEAQ come from the germline V gene (reference sequence). The CDR3 has 13 amino acids. Trimming removed 6 bases from V and 3 bases from J, with 8 bases in between. In DNA, the CDR3 is TGTGCCAGCAGTGCGGACTACACCGGGGAGCTGTTTTTT. Translating it yields CASSADYTGELFF.

Ten or more counts support this clonotype. This chain joins TRBV5-4 and TRBJ2-1; 9 bases are a match to TRBD2. In germline, CDR1 is SGHNT, CDR2 YYREEE (reference sequence). The CDR3 loop spans 14 amino acids. J lost 8 bases, V lost 4 bases, and 7 bases had no gene match. The CDR3 DNA reads TGTGCCAGCAGCGAGGGGACTAGCAGTTATGAGCAGTTCTTC. It codes for CASSEGTSSYEQFF. Variable domain in full (rest from reference TRBV5-4 and TRBJ2-1): ETGVTQSPTHLIKTRGQQVTLRCSSQSGHNTVSWYQQALGQGPQFIFQYYREEENGRGNFPPRFSGLQFPNYSSELNVNALELDDSALYLCASSEGTSSYEQFFGPGTRLTVL.

This clonotype was observed many times. The CDR3 bases are TGTGCCAGCAGCCCAGTTGGGCTTCGAGAAAAACTGTTTTTT. Its translation is CASSPVGLREKLFF. This chain uses TRBV5-6 with TRBJ1-4; D is unresolved. The ends were cut back, 4 bases at V and 8 bases at J, with 15 bases in the middle. This CDR3 has 14 amino acids. Germline CDR1 is SGHDT and CDR2 is YYEEEE.

This clonotype was recorded at least ten times. This chain links TRBV5-1 with TRBJ2-7; possibly TRBD1 for D (5 bases). Germline V CDR1 and CDR2: SGHRS, YFSETQ. V was shortened by 0 bases and J by 7 bases, with 17 bases between the two germline ends. The CDR3 length is 15 residues. This chain's CDR3 is CASSLVLPGPGEQYF. As DNA, the CDR3 is TGCGCCAGCAGCTTGGTTCTCCCAGGGCCCGGGGAGCAGTACTTC.

This clonotype was picked up many times. This chain links TRBV20-1 with TRBJ2-7; D is uncertain. V gave up 5 bases and J gave up 1 base, with 6 bases separating them. Per the germline V gene, CDR1 is DFQATT and CDR2 is SNEGSKA (reference sequence). The CDR3 is 11 amino acids. The DNA for the CDR3 is TGCAGTGCTCTCGGTTCCTACGAGCAGTACTTC. Protein sequence: CSALGSYEQYF.

This clonotype was counted ten times or more. DNA of the CDR3: TGTGCCAGCAGCTTAGGGACAGGGGGATTCTACGAGCAGTACTTC. Protein sequence: CASSLGTGGFYEQYF. This rearrangement joins TRBV7-9 to TRBJ2-7; 10 nucleotides line up with TRBD1. After removal of 1 base from V and 3 bases from J, the junction contained 3 bases not matched to a gene. CDR1 is SEHNR and CDR2 is FQNEAQ in the germline V gene (reference sequence). The CDR3 is 15 residues long.

This clonotype was counted ten times or more. V usage is TRBV29-1 and J usage is TRBJ1-2; the match to TRBD1 covers 7 bases. The CDR3 spans 13 residues. V was pared by 4 bases and J by 3 bases, with 5 bases of the junction left unmatched. Germline CDR1 SQVTM, CDR2 ANQGSEA. As DNA, the CDR3 is TGCAGCGTTGCAGGGCAGGGGGACTATGGCTACACCTTC. The encoded protein is CSVAGQGDYGYTF.

J is TRBJ2-5 and V is TRBV5-6, with D unresolved. This CDR3 has 16 residues. V was shortened by 0 bases and J by 5 bases, with 17 bases between the two germline ends. Germline loops: CDR1 SGHDT, CDR2 YYEEEE. The DNA for the CDR3 is TGTGCCAGCAGCTTGGGGGTGCGCCGAGAATGGGAGACCCAGTACTTC. Protein product: CASSLGVRREWETQYF.

A few counts support this clonotype. The chain combines TRBV20-1 with TRBJ1-1; D is possibly TRBD1 (5 bases). Germline CDR1 DFQATT, CDR2 SNEGSKA (reference sequence). V was cut by 5 bases and J by 10 bases, with 20 bases left in between. CDR3 length equals 13 residues. The CDR3 sequence: CSAAREGIAVAFF. The CDR3 DNA sequence: TGCAGTGCTGCGAGGGAGGGGATAGCGGTAGCTTTCTTT.

This clonotype was seen ten or more times. V is TRBV6-5 and J is TRBJ1-6; TRBD1 is a possible D gene (6 bases). CDR3 length: 18 residues. Germline V CDR1 and CDR2: MNHEY, SVGAGI. The germline V and J ends were trimmed by 0 bases and 0 bases, with 12 bases remaining between them. CDR3 residues: CASSYSRTESSYNSPLHF. The CDR3 nucleotides read TGTGCCAGCAGTTACTCTCGGACAGAGAGCTCCTATAATTCACCCCTCCACTTT.

This clonotype was found many times. The chain recombines TRBV7-8 with TRBJ1-3, with D possibly being TRBD1 (5 bases). This CDR3 is 14 amino acids long. Between the trimmed V and J ends, which lost 1 base and 6 bases, there was a span of 10 bases. CDR1 is SGHVS, CDR2 FQNEAQ, per germline. The DNA of the CDR3 is TGTGCCAGCAGCTTAGACGGCAGGGAAAACACCATATATTTT. Translation gives CASSLDGRENTIYF.

The chain couples TRBV5-6 to TRBJ2-7, with no clear D. CDR1 is SGHDT, CDR2 YYEEEE, per germline. The CDR3 totals 15 residues. The ends were cut back, 0 bases at V and 3 bases at J, with 13 bases in the middle. The CDR3 bases are TGTGCCAGCAGCTTGGTTGGCGACCCAAACTACGAGCAGTACTTC. This translates into CASSLVGDPNYEQYF. The full variable domain, rest sourced from reference TRBV5-6 and TRBJ2-7, is DAGVTQSPTHLIKTRGQQVTLRCSPKSGHDTVSWYQQALGQGPQFIFQYYEEEERQRGNFPDRFSGHQFPNYSSELNVNALLLGDSALYLCASSLVGDPNYEQYFGPGTRLTVT.

The sample holds many counts of this clonotype. V gene TRBV5-1 combines with J gene TRBJ2-1; 13 bases are a match to TRBD2. Trimming cost V 4 bases and J 6 bases; bases outside gene matches: 10. The CDR3 has 17 residues. Per germline, CDR1 SGHRS and CDR2 YFSETQ. CDR3 amino acids: CASSPGLAGVTGNEQFF. The CDR3, as DNA: TGCGCCAGCAGCCCCGGACTAGCGGGGGTTACTGGCAATGAGCAGTTCTTC.

Concerning this clonotype itself: One base away lies a much larger clone, so this may be a sequencing read error. This chain joins TRBV5-6 and TRBJ2-7; a possible D gene is TRBD2 (6 bases). Germline V lookup: CDR1 SGHDT, CDR2 YYEEEE. The CDR3 spans 15 residues. The CDR3 region is CASSLQGREVYELYF. For the CDR3, the DNA is TGTGCCAGCAGCTTGCAGGGCAGGGAGGTTTACGAGCTGTACTTC.

This clonotype was recorded many times. The chain employs TRBV13 and TRBJ2-5; D gene ambiguous. The V end was cut by 3 bases, the J end by 4 bases, with 15 bases between. The CDR3 totals 15 residues. CDR1 PRHDT and CDR2 FYEKMQ come from the germline V gene (reference sequence). CDR3 loop: CASSFQSVRGETQYF. The DNA for the CDR3 is TGTGCCAGCAGCTTCCAAAGTGTGAGAGGAGAGACCCAGTACTTC.

This clonotype appeared a few times. The rearrangement links TRBV7-8 to TRBJ1-4; no reliable D call. CDR1 and CDR2 from the germline V gene are SGHVS and FQNEAQ. There are 12 residues in the CDR3. Between the trimmed V and J ends, which lost 7 bases and 8 bases, there was a span of 11 bases. This chain's CDR3 is CASTLQGEKLFF. Written as DNA, the CDR3 is TGTGCCAGCACTCTACAAGGCGAAAAACTGTTTTTT.

This clonotype was counted ten times or more. The chain is built from TRBV6-1 and TRBJ2-1, with D perhaps assigned TRBD1 or TRBD2 (5 bases each). Trimming pared 2 bases from V and 4 bases from J, leaving 12 bases between. The germline V gene encodes CDR1 MNHNS and CDR2 SASEGT. The CDR3 is 15 amino acids. The chain's CDR3 is CASSEPGTAYNEQFF. In DNA form, the CDR3 reads TGTGCCAGCAGTGAACCGGGGACCGCTTACAATGAGCAGTTCTTC.